The 23 T cell receptor beta chains given below trace back to one sample, sequenced in a study of spatial heterogeneity in lung cancer. TCRdb reprocessed the 5' RACE reads via MiXCR and lists one record per CDR3 protein. This sample has a few thousand distinct CDR3 sequences, with approximately 15% found just once. This sample's time point: sample taken at primary tumor resection. This sample comprised normal lung tissue next to the tumor, obtained at surgery. The receptors originated from a male donor with early-stage non-small cell lung cancer.

The V call is TRBV7-9, the J call TRBJ1-6; 7 bases fit TRBD1. Germline lookup yields CDR1 SEHNR and CDR2 FQNEAQ (reference sequence). After removal of 3 bases from V and 8 bases from J, the junction contained 4 bases not matched to a gene. This CDR3 comprises 14 residues. CDR3 nucleotide sequence: TGTGCCAGCAGCTTGGACAGGAATGATTCACCCCTCCACTTT. Residues: CASSLDRNDSPLHF.

This clonotype has a handful of counts. This chain uses TRBV5-5 with TRBJ1-5; a possible D gene is TRBD1 (5 bases). V was cut by 1 base and J by 2 bases, with 10 bases left in between. The germline V gene has CDR1 SGHKS and CDR2 YYEKEE (reference sequence). CDR3 length: 15 residues. In nucleotides, the CDR3 is TGTGCCAGCAGCTTGTGGGGCGAGGGCAATCAGCCCCAGCATTTT. Protein sequence: CASSLWGEGNQPQHF.

The genes are TRBV29-1 and TRBJ2-7; the D gene is possibly TRBD2 (6 bases). The CDR3 runs to 13 residues. V lost 4 bases, J lost 3 bases, and 13 bases lay in between. Germline V gene sequence: CDR1 SQVTM, CDR2 ANQGSEA. The CDR3 DNA is TGCAGCGTTGGGCCGGGACTGGGCTACGAGCAGTACTTC. This encodes CSVGPGLGYEQYF.

This clonotype ranks as medium-sized (0.01 to 0.1%). At one boundary the junction diverges from the germline segment, which might be a read error. The CDR3 is CAWRAGPQRREQYF. The CDR3 nucleotides read TGTGCGTGGAGGGCGGGACCCCAAAGGCGCGAGCAGTACTTC. The chain carries TRBV30 and TRBJ2-7; D possibly corresponds to TRBD2 (6 bases). This CDR3 is 14 amino acids long. CDR1 GTSNPN and CDR2 SVGIG come from the germline V gene (reference sequence).

Within the sample, this clonotype is medium-sized (0.01 to 0.1%). The rearrangement links TRBV28 to TRBJ2-7, with D tentatively TRBD1 (6 bases). The germline gives CDR1 MDHEN, CDR2 SYDVKM. The V gene lost 5 bases and the J gene lost 0 bases, with 8 bases spanning the gap. The CDR3 is 13 residues long. The CDR3 is CASSRDNSYEQYF. The CDR3 DNA is TGTGCCAGCAGTCGGGACAACTCCTACGAGCAGTACTTC.

By sample fraction, this clonotype is large. The chain couples TRBV5-6 to TRBJ2-7; no definite D call. Germline CDR1 is SGHDT and CDR2 is YYEEEE. V was shortened by 1 base and J by 0 bases, with 8 bases between the two germline ends. The length of the CDR3 is 14 residues. DNA for the CDR3: TGTGCCAGCAGCTTGAGGACCCGCTCCTACGAGCAGTACTTC. Its translation: CASSLRTRSYEQYF.

Sample share makes this clonotype medium-sized. The chain recombines TRBV25-1 with TRBJ2-3, with D possibly being TRBD1 (6 bases). Per germline, CDR1 MGHDK and CDR2 SYGVNS. The germline V and J ends were trimmed by 7 bases and 4 bases, with 12 bases remaining between them. The CDR3 loop spans 13 amino acids. The CDR3 DNA sequence: TGTGCCAGCAACAGGGAGTTGGCAGATACGCAGTATTTT. This gives the protein CASNRELADTQYF.

The chain employs TRBV5-1 and TRBJ1-5; no reliable D call. The V gene's germline CDR1 is SGHRS and CDR2 YFSETQ. The V gene lost 0 bases and the J gene lost 0 bases, with 7 bases spanning the gap. The CDR3 length is 15 residues. In DNA, the CDR3 is TGCGCCAGCAGCTTGGGAGAAAATAGCAATCAGCCCCAGCATTTT. Its translation: CASSLGENSNQPQHF.

Judged by abundance, this clonotype is medium-sized. This sequence joins TRBV20-1 and TRBJ2-7; D is unresolved. Trimming removed 0 bases from V and 3 bases from J, with 18 bases in between. The CDR3 spans 16 residues. Germline-derived CDR1 and CDR2 are DFQATT and SNEGSKA (reference sequence). DNA of the CDR3: TGCAGTGCTAGAGATTCGATAGGGTCGGACCTCTACGAGCAGTACTTC. Its translation is CSARDSIGSDLYEQYF.

This clonotype was detected only a few times. The CDR3 bases are TGTGCCAGCACCCGGGACGGCAATCAGCCCCAGCATTTT. This translates into CASTRDGNQPQHF. J is TRBJ1-5 and V is TRBV28; TRBD1 is a possible D gene (5 bases). Germline CDR1 reads MDHEN; CDR2 reads SYDVKM. The CDR3 covers 13 residues. V gave up 7 bases and J gave up 2 bases, with 9 bases separating them.

This clonotype was observed a few times. The J gene is TRBJ2-2, the V gene TRBV24-1; 12 bases are a match to TRBD1. Germline CDR1 KGHDR, CDR2 SFDVKD. The junction had 6 bases not matched to a gene; V was cut back by 9 bases and J by 8 bases. The CDR3 consists of 14 residues. CDR3 in DNA: TGTGCCACCCAGGGACAGGGGGCGGTAGGGGAGCTGTTTTTT. Protein sequence: CATQGQGAVGELFF.

This clonotype was observed a few times. V usage is TRBV5-5 and J usage is TRBJ2-7; D not certain. CDR1 SGHKS and CDR2 YYEKEE come from the germline V gene (reference sequence). The V gene lost 2 bases and the J gene lost 3 bases, with 6 bases spanning the gap. This CDR3 is 12 amino acids long. The DNA of the CDR3 is TGTGCCAGCAGCTTCTTTGGCTACGAGCAGTACTTC. Protein sequence: CASSFFGYEQYF.

This clonotype is medium-sized (0.01 to 0.1%) in the sample. This rearrangement joins TRBV20-1 to TRBJ2-7; perhaps TRBD2 as D (6 bases). The CDR3 length is 15 residues. The V gene lost 1 base and the J gene lost 2 bases, with 15 bases spanning the gap. CDR1 is DFQATT and CDR2 is SNEGSKA in the germline V gene (reference sequence). The CDR3 nucleotides are TGCAGTGCTAGAGTCGGGCCTAGCGAGCCCTACGAGCAGTACTTC. This encodes CSARVGPSEPYEQYF.

By frequency in the sample, this clonotype is large. The chain employs TRBV28 and TRBJ1-4; no firm D call. CDR1 and CDR2 (germline): MDHEN, SYDVKM. The CDR3 runs 12 residues. V was pared by 6 bases and J by 11 bases, with 13 bases between. The CDR3 coding sequence is TGTGCCAGCAGCCCCCCCAGAGGGAAACTGTTTTTT. Translation: CASSPPRGKLFF.

CDR3 sequence: CASRNRADTYEQYF. In nucleotides, the CDR3 is TGTGCCAGCAGAAACAGGGCTGATACCTACGAGCAGTACTTC. The V call is TRBV4-2, the J call TRBJ2-7, with D possibly being TRBD1 (6 bases). Germline assignment: CDR1 LGHNA and CDR2 YNFKEQ. The V gene lost 6 bases and the J gene lost 2 bases, with 14 bases spanning the gap. The CDR3 consists of 14 residues.

The chain carries TRBV28 and TRBJ2-2, with TRBD2 matching 10 bases. CDR3 size: 16 residues. Losses at the gene ends were 6 bases for V and 5 bases for J; bases not matched to a gene: 9. Germline assignment: CDR1 MDHEN and CDR2 SYDVKM. As DNA, the CDR3 is TGTGCCAGCAGCCCTAGCGGGAGAAAACTTACCGGGGAGCTGTTTTTT. It specifies CASSPSGRKLTGELFF.

This clonotype is judged medium-sized. V gene TRBV2 combines with J gene TRBJ1-2; maybe TRBD1 (6 bases). The CDR3 is 13 amino acids. Germline V gene data show CDR1 as SNHLY and CDR2 as FYNNEI. V was shortened by 6 bases and J by 8 bases, with 16 bases between the two germline ends. CDR3 in DNA: TGTGCCAGCAGCGGACAGACCTCCGGGGGCTACACCTTC. Residues: CASSGQTSGGYTF.

This clonotype is classed as medium-sized. This rearrangement joins TRBV2 to TRBJ1-1; D possibly corresponds to TRBD1 (5 bases). With 6 bases removed from V and 0 bases from J, the gap between germline ends came to 11 bases. Germline lookup yields CDR1 SNHLY and CDR2 FYNNEI. CDR3 length equals 14 residues. The CDR3 DNA reads TGTGCCAGCAGAGGGGTTTCTATGAACACTGAAGCTTTCTTT. Its protein product is CASRGVSMNTEAFF.

By sample fraction, this clonotype is medium-sized (0.01 to 0.1%). V usage is TRBV6-2 or TRBV6-3 and J usage is TRBJ2-5, with 11 bases that match TRBD2. CDR1 is MNHEY, CDR2 SVGEGT, per germline. V was clipped by 5 bases and J by 5 bases; unmatched bases: 7. There are 15 residues in the CDR3. Here the CDR3 DNA reads TGTGCCAGCAGTCCACCAACTAGCGGGGGCGAGACCCAGTACTTC. Its translation is CASSPPTSGGETQYF.

The chain carries TRBV5-1 and TRBJ2-5; unclear D gene. V dropped 0 bases and J dropped 3 bases, with 12 bases sitting between them. CDR1 and CDR2 (germline): SGHRS, YFSETQ. The CDR3 consists of 15 residues. This CDR3 reads CASSLAARLEETQYF. CDR3 sequence (DNA): TGCGCCAGCAGCTTGGCCGCCCGATTGGAAGAGACCCAGTACTTC.

On this clonotype itself: No DNA is shown, since the ends of the CDR3 on it are uncertain; the CDR3 is the one TCRdb lists. The chain joins TRBV23-1 to TRBJ2-2; TRBD1 was called by the table and not checked on the DNA. TRBV23-1 is marked as an open reading frame, function uncertain. The CDR3 spans 13 amino acids, including both terminal residues. Here the CDR3 reads CASSRRGPGSCFF.

The CDR3 here is CATSRGDIMNTEAFF. The CDR3 nucleotides read TGTGCCACCAGCAGGGGGGACATTATGAACACTGAAGCTTTCTTT. The V call is TRBV15, the J call TRBJ1-1; a weak D match, TRBD1 (6 bases). Germline loops: CDR1 LNHNV, CDR2 YYDKDF (reference sequence). V lost 3 bases and J lost 0, with 11 bases in between. This CDR3 has 15 residues.

V usage is TRBV5-1 and J usage is TRBJ2-7; 13 positions match TRBD2. Germline V gene data show CDR1 as SGHRS and CDR2 as YFSETQ. CDR3 size: 16 residues. V shed 3 bases, J shed 6 bases, and the junction held 9 bases outside the gene matches. The CDR3 protein is CASSSPGLAGASEQYF. CDR3 nucleotide sequence: TGCGCCAGCAGCTCGCCCGGACTAGCGGGGGCTTCCGAGCAGTACTTC. The whole variable domain, remainder taken from reference TRBV5-1 and TRBJ2-7, is KAGVTQTPRYLIKTRGQQVTLSCSPISGHRSVSWYQQTPGQGLQFLFEYFSETQRNKGNFPGRFSGRQFSNSRSEMNVSTLELGDSALYLCASSSPGLAGASEQYFGPGTRLTVT.